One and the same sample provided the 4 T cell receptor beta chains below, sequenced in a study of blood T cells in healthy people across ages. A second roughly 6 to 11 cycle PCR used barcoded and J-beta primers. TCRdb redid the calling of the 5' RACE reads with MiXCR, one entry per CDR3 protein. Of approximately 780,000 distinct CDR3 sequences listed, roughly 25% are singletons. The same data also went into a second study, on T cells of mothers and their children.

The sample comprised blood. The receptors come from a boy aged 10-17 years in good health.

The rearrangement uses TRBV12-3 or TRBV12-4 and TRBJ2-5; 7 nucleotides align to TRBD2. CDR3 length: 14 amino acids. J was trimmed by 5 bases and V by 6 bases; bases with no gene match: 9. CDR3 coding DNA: TGTGCCAGCAGCTTATTAGCGGGTCGCGAGACCCAGTACTTC. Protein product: CASSLLAGRETQYF.

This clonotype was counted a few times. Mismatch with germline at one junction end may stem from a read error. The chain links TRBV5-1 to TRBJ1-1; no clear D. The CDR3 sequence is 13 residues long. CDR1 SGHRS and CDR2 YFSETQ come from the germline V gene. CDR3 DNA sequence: TGTGCCAGCAGCTTAGAAGGGAGCACTGAAGCTTTCTTT. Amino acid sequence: CASSLEGSTEAFF.

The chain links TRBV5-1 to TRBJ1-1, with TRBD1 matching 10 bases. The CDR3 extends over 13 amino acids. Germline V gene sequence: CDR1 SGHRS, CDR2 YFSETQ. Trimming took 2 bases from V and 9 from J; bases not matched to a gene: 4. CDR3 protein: CASSFGQGEKAFF. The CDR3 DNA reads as TGCGCCAGCAGCTTCGGACAGGGGGAAAAAGCTTTCTTT.

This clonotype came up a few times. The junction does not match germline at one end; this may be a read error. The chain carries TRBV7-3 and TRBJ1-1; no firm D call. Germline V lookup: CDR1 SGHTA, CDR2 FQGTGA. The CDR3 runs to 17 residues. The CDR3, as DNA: TGTGCCAGCAGCTTAACTTACGGGTCCAGGACGGGAACTGAGGCTTTCTTT. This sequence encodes CASSLTYGSRTGTEAFF.